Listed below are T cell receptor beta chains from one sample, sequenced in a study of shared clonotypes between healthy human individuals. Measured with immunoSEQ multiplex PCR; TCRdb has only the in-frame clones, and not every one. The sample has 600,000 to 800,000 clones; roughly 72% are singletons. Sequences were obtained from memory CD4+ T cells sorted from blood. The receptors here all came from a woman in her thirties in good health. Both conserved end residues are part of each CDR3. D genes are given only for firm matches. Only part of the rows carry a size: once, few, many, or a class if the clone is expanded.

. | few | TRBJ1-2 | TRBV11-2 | TGTGCCAGCAGCGTTATATATGGCTACACCTTC | CASSVIYGYTF
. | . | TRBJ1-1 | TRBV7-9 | TGTGCCAGCAGCTTAGTTGCTGACACTGAAGCTTTCTTT | CASSLVADTEAFF
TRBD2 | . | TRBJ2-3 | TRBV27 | TGTGCCAGCAGTTTCTGGACTAGCATCCCAGATACGCAGTATTTT | CASSFWTSIPDTQYF
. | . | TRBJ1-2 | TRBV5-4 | TGTGCCAGCAGGCCTTACCATTCCGCTAACTATGGCTACACCTTC | CASRPYHSANYGYTF
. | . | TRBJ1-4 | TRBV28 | TGTGCCAGCAGTTTTAGGGGTAGCGAAAAACTGTTTTTT | CASSFRGSEKLFF
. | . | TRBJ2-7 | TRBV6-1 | TGTGCCAGCAGTGTGCAGAGAGACTCCTACGAGCAGTACTTC | CASSVQRDSYEQYF
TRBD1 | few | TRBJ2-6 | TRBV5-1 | TGCGCCAGCAGCTTCGTACAGGGGATTAATGGGGCCAACGTCCTGACTTTC | CASSFVQGINGANVLTF
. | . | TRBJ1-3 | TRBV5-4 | TGTGCCAGCAGCTTCAATCAGGGAACCTCTGGAAACACCATATATTTT | CASSFNQGTSGNTIYF
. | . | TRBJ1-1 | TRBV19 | TGTGCCAGTAGTCGGAGGGACACTGAAGCTTTCTTT | CASSRRDTEAFF
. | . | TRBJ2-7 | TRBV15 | TGTGCCACCAGCAGAAGGGTGAGCGACGAGCAGTACTTC | CATSRRVSDEQYF
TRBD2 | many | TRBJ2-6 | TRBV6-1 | TGTGCCAGCAGTGAAGGACTAGCGGGAGCTGGGGCCAACGTCCTGACTTTC | CASSEGLAGAGANVLTF
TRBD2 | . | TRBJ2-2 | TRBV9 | TGTGCCAGCAGCTCGAGACTAGCGACAACCGGGGAGCTGTTTTTT | CASSSRLATTGELFF
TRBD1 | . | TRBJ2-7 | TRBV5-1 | TGCGCCAGCAGGGGGACAGGACGTACGGAGTACTTC | CASRGTGRTEYF
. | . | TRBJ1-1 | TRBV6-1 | TGTGCCAGCAGTGAAGCGGCAGGGCGGGACACTGAAGCTTTCTTT | CASSEAAGRDTEAFF
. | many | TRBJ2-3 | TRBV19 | TGTGCCAGTACCCTTGGATCGGGGGCGGATACGCAGTATTTT | CASTLGSGADTQYF
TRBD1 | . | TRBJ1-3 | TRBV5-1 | TGCGCCAGCAGCTTGGTATGGGGACAGGGACCCGGAAACACCATATATTTT | CASSLVWGQGPGNTIYF
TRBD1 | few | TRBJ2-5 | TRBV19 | TGTGCCAGTAGTATGACAGGGGGCGAGACCCAGTACTTC | CASSMTGGETQYF
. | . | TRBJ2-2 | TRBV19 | TGTGCCAGTAGTTGGGACCTGCGGACCGGGGAGCTGTTTTTT | CASSWDLRTGELFF
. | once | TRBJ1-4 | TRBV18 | TGTGCCAGCTCACCACCGGAAGGGGGTTGGATTAATGAAAAACTGTTTTTT | CASSPPEGGWINEKLFF
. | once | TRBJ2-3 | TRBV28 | TGTGCCAGCACGAGGTCTGGGGGGATCACAGATACGCAGTATTTT | CASTRSGGITDTQYF
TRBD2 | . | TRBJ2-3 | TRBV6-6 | TGTGCCAGCAGTTACGTACTAGCGTCGGATACGCAGTATTTT | CASSYVLASDTQYF
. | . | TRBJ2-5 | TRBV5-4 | TGTGCCAGCAGCTCAGGGGGGTTAGAGACCCAGTACTTC | CASSSGGLETQYF
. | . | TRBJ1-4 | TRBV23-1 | TGCGCCAGCAGTCAATCAGAGGAGGCCGAAAAACTGTTTTTT | CASSQSEEAEKLFF
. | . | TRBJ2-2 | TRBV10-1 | TGCGCCAGCAGGGCCGCAGTGGGCACCGGGGAGCTGTTTTTT | CASRAAVGTGELFF
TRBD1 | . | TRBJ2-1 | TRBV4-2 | TGTGCCAGCAGCCAAGATCGGAGACAGGGGTCCCACAATGAGCAGTTCTTC | CASSQDRRQGSHNEQFF
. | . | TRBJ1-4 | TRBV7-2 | TGTGCCAGCAGCCTAGGACGGGGGTTCGAAAAACTGTTTTTT | CASSLGRGFEKLFF
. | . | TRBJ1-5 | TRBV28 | TGTGCCAGCAGCCGGGACTCAAATCAGCCCCAGCATTTT | CASSRDSNQPQHF
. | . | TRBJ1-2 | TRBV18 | TGTGCCAGCTCCCTCCGGACCCAGGGGTATGGCTACACCTTC | CASSLRTQGYGYTF
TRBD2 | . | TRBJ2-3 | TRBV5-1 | TGCGCCAGCAGCGAATCAGCGGGAGGGCCAGCAGATACGCAGTATTTT | CASSESAGGPADTQYF
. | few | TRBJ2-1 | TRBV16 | TGTGCCAGCAGCCATTTGCTGGCAGGGGGGTACAATGAGCAGTTCTTC | CASSHLLAGGYNEQFF
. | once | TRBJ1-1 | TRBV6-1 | TGTGCCAGCCGGCATGGCACTGAAGCTTTCTTT | CASRHGTEAFF
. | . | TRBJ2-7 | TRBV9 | TGTGCCAGCAGCGTAGACGGTCGGCAGGCCCCCTACGAGCAGTACTTC | CASSVDGRQAPYEQYF
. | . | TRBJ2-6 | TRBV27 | TGTGCCAGCAGTGGGCCCGGGGTTACCTCTGGGGCCAACGTCCTGACTTTC | CASSGPGVTSGANVLTF
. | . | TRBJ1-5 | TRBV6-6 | TGTGCCAGCAGTTACTCGTCGGCCACACCCAATCAGCCCCAGCATTTT | CASSYSSATPNQPQHF
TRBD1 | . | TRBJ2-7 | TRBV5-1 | TGCGCCAGCAGCTTGCTACAGGGGCCCTACGAGCAGTACTTC | CASSLLQGPYEQYF
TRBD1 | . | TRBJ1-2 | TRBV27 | TGTGCCAGCAGCAAACAGGGGGCGCGCGGAGGCTACACCTTC | CASSKQGARGGYTF
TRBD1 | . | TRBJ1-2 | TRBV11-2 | TGTGCCAGCAGCCCGGGGACAGGGCTTAACTATGGCTACACCTTC | CASSPGTGLNYGYTF
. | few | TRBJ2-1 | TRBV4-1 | TGCGCCAGCAGCCAAGTCGGTAATGAGCAGTTCTTC | CASSQVGNEQFF
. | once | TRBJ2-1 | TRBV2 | TGTGCCAGCAGTGAAGTACTTTACAATGAGCAGTTCTTC | CASSEVLYNEQFF